This T cell receptor beta chain was captured in a study of regulatory T cells in long-lasting Graves disease. Points from the study as a whole: Graves' patients with persistent disease showed TCR diversity lower than patients newly diagnosed. Shared public clonotypes totalled about 2,800 in persistent patients, compared with over 800 in new patients.

Sample time point: newly diagnosed GD, antithyroid drugs for less than 3 months. There was RNA extracted from PBMCs, and the TCR library was made from it. Graves' disease diagnosis followed American Thyroid Association guidelines. Investigators prepared the TCR beta libraries by applying iRepertoire HTBI primers and Arm-PCR of CDR3 regions. TCRdb re-derived calls from the multiplex PCR reads in MiXCR, one entry per CDR3 protein. The table records 440,000 or so distinct CDR3 sequences, roughly 15% of them present only once. Trimming took 5 bases from V and 0 from J, leaving 23 bases between them. Germline CDR1 is MDHEN and CDR2 is SYDVKM. The CDR3 is 19 residues long. Worth noting for this clonotype: Its antigen is currently unknown.

The same sample was also used in a study of T cells in Graves' hyperthyroidism and ophthalmopathy.

The receptor was isolated from a woman aged 30 to 39 with Graves disease. The source was peripheral blood mononuclear cells (PBMCs), collected at new diagnosis, from a patient treated with antithyroid drugs. This chain joins TRBV28 and TRBJ2-1, with D hard to call. CDR3: CASSPWASQRRTSYNEQFF. The CDR3 coding sequence is TGTGCCAGCAGTCCATGGGCTAGTCAACGAAGGACCTCCTACAATGAGCAGTTCTTC.